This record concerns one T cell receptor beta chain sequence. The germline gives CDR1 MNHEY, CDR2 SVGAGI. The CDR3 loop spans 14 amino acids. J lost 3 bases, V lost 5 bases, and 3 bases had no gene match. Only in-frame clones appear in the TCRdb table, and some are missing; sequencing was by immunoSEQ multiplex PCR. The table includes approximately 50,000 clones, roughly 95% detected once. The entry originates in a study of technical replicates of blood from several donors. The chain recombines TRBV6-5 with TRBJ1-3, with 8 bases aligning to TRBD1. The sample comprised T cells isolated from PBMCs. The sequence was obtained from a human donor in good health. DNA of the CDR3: TGTGCCAGCAGTCAGACAGGGGTTGGAAACACCATATATTTT. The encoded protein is CASSQTGVGNTIYF.